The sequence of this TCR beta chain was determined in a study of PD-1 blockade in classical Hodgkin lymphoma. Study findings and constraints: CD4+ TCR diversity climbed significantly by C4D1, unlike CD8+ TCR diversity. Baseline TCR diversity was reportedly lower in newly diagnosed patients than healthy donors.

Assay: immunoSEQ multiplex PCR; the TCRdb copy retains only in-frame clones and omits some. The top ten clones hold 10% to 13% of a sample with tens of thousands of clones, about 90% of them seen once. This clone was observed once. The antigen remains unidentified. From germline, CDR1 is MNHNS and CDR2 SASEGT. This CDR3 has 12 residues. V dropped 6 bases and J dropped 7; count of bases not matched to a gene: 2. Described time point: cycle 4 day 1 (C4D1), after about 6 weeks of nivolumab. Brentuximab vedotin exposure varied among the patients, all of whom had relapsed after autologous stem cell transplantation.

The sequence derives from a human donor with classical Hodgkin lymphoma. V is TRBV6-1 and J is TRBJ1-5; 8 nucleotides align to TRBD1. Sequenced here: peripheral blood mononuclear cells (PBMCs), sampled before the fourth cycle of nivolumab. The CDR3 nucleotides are TGTGCCAGCAGCCAGGGGGCCCAGCCCCAGCATTTT. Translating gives CASSQGAQPQHF.